One and the same sample provided the 13 T cell receptor beta chains below, sequenced in a study of T cells after yellow fever vaccination. TCRdb fed the 5' RACE reads into MiXCR, producing one record per CDR3 protein. Among about 340,000 distinct CDR3 sequences listed, roughly 4.3% were seen once. This sample comprised PBMCs, obtained 5 days after the yellow fever booster vaccination. Receptors originate from a man aged 18-30 years who received the YFV17D yellow fever vaccine.

This clonotype came up a few times. The genes are TRBV29-1 and TRBJ1-2; weak D call: TRBD1 (6 bases). V was pared by 4 bases and J by 5 bases, with 14 bases between. Germline assignment: CDR1 SQVTM and CDR2 ANQGSEA. This CDR3 is built from 13 residues. CDR3 bases: TGCAGCGTTGTGGAAGGACAGAATTATGGCTACACCTTC. This encodes CSVVEGQNYGYTF.

Ten or more counts support this clonotype. The J gene is TRBJ1-1, the V gene TRBV24-1; D may be TRBD1 (5 bases). Trimming cost V 8 bases and J 1 base, with 7 bases left between them. Germline V lookup: CDR1 KGHDR, CDR2 SFDVKD. The CDR3 has 12 residues. The CDR3 reads CATKGSNTEAFF. The CDR3, as DNA: TGTGCCACCAAGGGGTCGAACACTGAAGCTTTCTTT.

This clonotype was seen repeatedly, ten times or more. The chain carries TRBV4-3 and TRBJ1-3; unclear D gene. There are 17 residues in the CDR3. Trimming shortened V by 0 bases and J by 7 bases, and 19 bases separated the two germline ends. Germline V gene data show CDR1 as LGHNA and CDR2 as YSLEER. The CDR3 DNA sequence: TGCGCCAGCAGCCAAGATAGGATTCGGCAGGCGCGGAACACCATATATTTT. Translated, it gives CASSQDRIRQARNTIYF.

This clonotype has at least ten counts. The chain links TRBV20-1 to TRBJ1-1; D uncertain. V lost 1 base, J lost 0 bases, and 9 bases lay in between. Germline-derived CDR1 and CDR2 are DFQATT and SNEGSKA (reference sequence). The CDR3 runs 14 residues. The CDR3 nucleotides read TGCAGTGCTAGAGTTGTCAGTCTGAACACTGAAGCTTTCTTT. The encoded protein is CSARVVSLNTEAFF.

This clonotype was seen ten or more times. This chain links TRBV7-2 with TRBJ1-1; D not resolved. Germline lookup yields CDR1 SGHTA and CDR2 FQGNSA. This CDR3 spans 13 amino acids. Deletions cut 0 bases from V and 7 bases from J, with 9 bases between. CDR3 sequence reads: CASSLAGRGEAFF. The CDR3 DNA reads TGTGCCAGCAGCTTAGCCGGCCGGGGTGAAGCTTTCTTT.

This clonotype showed up just a few times. This chain joins TRBV6-1 and TRBJ2-7; D uncertain. V lost 6 bases and J 2 bases, leaving 14 bases between the germline ends. CDR1 is MNHNS and CDR2 is SASEGT in the germline V gene. This CDR3 has 14 amino acids. The CDR3: CASSQISGPYEQYF. The CDR3 nucleotides are TGTGCCAGCAGCCAAATATCCGGCCCCTACGAGCAGTACTTC.

The sample holds many counts of this clonotype. The rearrangement uses TRBV5-1 and TRBJ2-2; 7 bases fit TRBD1. CDR1 and CDR2 (germline): SGHRS, YFSETQ. V lost 4 bases and J lost 4; bases outside the gene matches: 7. The CDR3 length is 15 residues. Here the CDR3 reads CASSGPGQSTGELFF. CDR3 bases: TGCGCCAGCAGCGGGCCGGGACAGAGCACCGGGGAGCTGTTTTTT. The full variable domain, its missing parts supplied by reference TRBV5-1 and TRBJ2-2, is KAGVTQTPRYLIKTRGQQVTLSCSPISGHRSVSWYQQTPGQGLQFLFEYFSETQRNKGNFPGRFSGRQFSNSRSEMNVSTLELGDSALYLCASSGPGQSTGELFFGEGSRLTVL.

The rearrangement joins TRBV19 to TRBJ1-2, with unresolved D. V was trimmed by 4 bases and J by 5 bases, leaving 14 bases between them. The CDR3 is made up of 14 amino acids. Germline V gene sequence: CDR1 LNHDA, CDR2 SQIVND (reference sequence). This CDR3 is CASSTRSLRYGYTF. CDR3 in DNA: TGTGCCAGTAGTACTCGCAGCCTCCGATATGGCTACACCTTC.

The chain uses TRBV14 and TRBJ1-3; D not certain. The germline V and J ends were trimmed by 9 bases and 0 bases, with 9 bases remaining between them. Per the germline V gene, CDR1 is SGHDN and CDR2 is FVKESK. The CDR3 is 13 residues long. The chain's CDR3 is CARTASSGNTIYF. DNA of the CDR3: TGTGCCAGGACCGCCAGCTCTGGAAACACCATATATTTT.

The V call is TRBV4-2, the J call TRBJ1-6; 8 nucleotides match TRBD1. With V trimmed by 4 bases and J by 5 bases, 7 bases remained unmatched. Looked up from germline, CDR1 is LGHNA and CDR2 is YNFKEQ. This CDR3 is 16 amino acids long. The CDR3 sequence is CASSRNQGADNSPLHF. In nucleotides, the CDR3 is TGTGCCAGCAGCCGTAATCAGGGGGCAGATAATTCACCCCTCCACTTT.

This clonotype was seen ten or more times. V gene TRBV20-1 combines with J gene TRBJ2-1; 12 bases fit TRBD2. This CDR3 is 15 amino acids long. Germline lookup yields CDR1 DFQATT and CDR2 SNEGSKA (reference sequence). Germline trimming cut 3 bases from V and 9 bases from J; bases unmatched to any gene: 9. CDR3 residues: CSASLASGGAAEQFF. As DNA, the CDR3 is TGCAGTGCTAGTCTGGCTAGCGGGGGGGCCGCTGAGCAGTTCTTC.

The chain employs TRBV7-6 and TRBJ2-5; D is uncertain. The CDR3 is made up of 14 amino acids. Trimming left V 4 bases short and J 7 bases short, with 16 bases between. Germline V gene sequence: CDR1 SGHVS, CDR2 FNYEAQ. Written as DNA, the CDR3 is TGTGCCAGCAGCTACTCGGGCCGATCAGGGACCCAGTACTTC. Its protein product is CASSYSGRSGTQYF.

This clonotype appeared a few times. The chain recombines TRBV5-1 with TRBJ2-7; D remains unclear. Germline V lookup: CDR1 SGHRS, CDR2 YFSETQ. Between the trimmed V and J ends, which lost 0 bases and 4 bases, there was a span of 14 bases. CDR3 length: 15 residues. CDR3 coding DNA: TGCGCCAGCAGCTTGGGATCTACAAAATGGTACGAGCAGTACTTC. Translating gives CASSLGSTKWYEQYF.